The 11 T cell receptor beta chains given below trace back to one sample, sequenced in a study of cytomegalovirus exposure and HLA in healthy donors. Sequencing used immunoSEQ multiplex PCR; TCRdb keeps in-frame clones, though not all of them. The data show about 110,000 clones, roughly 88% seen once. What was sequenced was PBMCs. The receptors originated from a woman aged 18 to 35 in good health and CMV-seronegative.

The J gene is TRBJ2-3, the V gene TRBV4-1; 13 bases are a match to TRBD2. The germline gives CDR1 MGHRA, CDR2 YSYEKL. The CDR3 has 15 residues. V shed 6 bases and J 4 bases; nucleotides not matched to a gene: 4. The CDR3 loop is CASSHTSGGADTQYF. In nucleotides, the CDR3 is TGCGCCAGCAGTCATACTAGCGGGGGGGCAGATACGCAGTATTTT.

V usage is TRBV6-4 and J usage is TRBJ2-1; TRBD2 matches at 11 bases. V lost 9 bases to trimming and J lost 3 bases; unmatched junction nucleotides: 7. Germline assignment: CDR1 MRHNA and CDR2 SNTAGT. The CDR3 length is 15 residues. This chain's CDR3 is CARRLAGINYNEQFF. Here the CDR3 DNA reads TGTGCCAGACGACTAGCGGGGATTAACTACAATGAGCAGTTCTTC.

The chain recombines TRBV5-1 with TRBJ2-1, with 8 bases aligning to TRBD1. CDR1 is SGHRS and CDR2 is YFSETQ in the germline V gene. The V segment lost 1 base and the J segment 6 bases; nucleotides outside the gene matches: 15. The CDR3 covers 18 residues. The CDR3 loop is CASSLRSNRDRTANEQFF. As DNA, the CDR3 is TGCGCCAGCAGCTTGCGCTCAAACCGGGACAGGACTGCCAATGAGCAGTTCTTC.

This sequence joins TRBV5-1 and TRBJ2-1; TRBD2 matches 8 bases. Germline loops: CDR1 SGHRS, CDR2 YFSETQ. The CDR3 consists of 15 residues. Unmatched junction bases numbered 3, after V lost 0 bases and J lost 4 bases. The CDR3 loop is CASSLDGGAYNEQFF. DNA of the CDR3: TGCGCCAGCAGCTTGGACGGGGGGGCTTACAATGAGCAGTTCTTC.

This clone was seen once. The genes are TRBV28 and TRBJ1-2; unclear D gene. Trimming stripped 2 bases from V and 3 bases from J, with 7 bases between. The germline gives CDR1 MDHEN, CDR2 SYDVKM. This CDR3 region has 13 residues. The CDR3 sequence is CASSLMSDYGYTF. The CDR3 DNA sequence: TGTGCCAGCAGTTTAATGTCGGACTATGGCTACACCTTC.

V is TRBV5-6 and J is TRBJ1-2; D is unresolved. Germline-derived CDR1 and CDR2 are SGHDT and YYEEEE. Trimming pared 0 bases from V and 0 bases from J, leaving 9 bases between. The CDR3 is 15 amino acids. The CDR3, as DNA: TGTGCCAGCAGCTTGGGGCACCTCGCTAACTATGGCTACACCTTC. Translated, it gives CASSLGHLANYGYTF. Full variable domain (remainder filled in from reference TRBV5-6 and TRBJ1-2): DAGVTQSPTHLIKTRGQQVTLRCSPKSGHDTVSWYQQALGQGPQFIFQYYEEEERQRGNFPDRFSGHQFPNYSSELNVNALLLGDSALYLCASSLGHLANYGYTFGSGTRLTVV.

V and J are TRBV15 and TRBJ2-7; 7 bases match TRBD1. Germline V lookup: CDR1 LNHNV, CDR2 YYDKDF (reference sequence). J was trimmed by 7 bases and V by 2 bases; bases with no gene match: 14. The CDR3 extends over 16 amino acids. CDR3 loop: CATSRPPGGPTKEQYF. The CDR3 nucleotides read TGTGCCACCAGCAGACCACCAGGGGGACCGACTAAAGAGCAGTACTTC. Full variable domain (rest looked up from reference TRBV15 and TRBJ2-7): DAMVIQNPRYQVTQFGKPVTLSCSQTLNHNVMYWYQQKSSQAPKLLFHYYDKDFNNEADTPDNFQSRRPNTSFCFLDIRSPGLGDTAMYLCATSRPPGGPTKEQYFGPGTRLTVT.

The chain links TRBV2 to TRBJ1-4; unclear D gene. Germline CDR1 is SNHLY and CDR2 is FYNNEI. The CDR3 loop spans 11 amino acids. Trimming took off 6 bases at V and 5 bases at J, with 4 bases between the two ends. Written as DNA, the CDR3 is TGTGCCAGCAGCGAGAATGAAAAACTGTTTTTT. This encodes CASSENEKLFF.

The rearrangement uses TRBV19 and TRBJ2-3; tentatively, D is TRBD1 (5 bases). Germline CDR1 and CDR2: LNHDA and SQIVND (reference sequence). The germline V and J ends were trimmed by 3 bases and 1 base, with 8 bases remaining between them. The length of the CDR3 is 14 residues. CDR3 bases: TGTGCCAGTAGTATTTGGGGCGGCACAGATACGCAGTATTTT. Translating gives CASSIWGGTDTQYF.

This clone occurred many times. Other DNA sequences in this specimen translate into the identical CDR3. The chain has TRBV9 and TRBJ2-2; D not resolved. The germline gives CDR1 SGDLS, CDR2 YYNGEE. The CDR3 is 12 amino acids. Between the trimmed V and J ends, which lost 0 bases and 6 bases, there was a span of 3 bases. The CDR3 DNA follows: TGTGCCAGCAGCGTAGCGGCCGGGGAGCTGTTTTTT. It codes for CASSVAAGELFF. Drawing the rest from reference TRBV9 and TRBJ2-2, the complete variable domain is DSGVTQTPKHLITATGQRVTLRCSPRSGDLSVYWYQQSLDQGLQFLIQYYNGEERAKGNILERFSAQQFPDLHSELNLSSLELGDSALYFCASSVAAGELFFGEGSRLTVL.

V gene TRBV5-1 combines with J gene TRBJ1-1, with D possibly matching TRBD1 (6 bases). The V gene lost 2 bases and the J gene lost 2 bases, with 19 bases spanning the gap. The CDR3 consists of 17 residues. Germline assignment: CDR1 SGHRS and CDR2 YFSETQ. The CDR3 region is CASSFRQAGTENTEAFF. CDR3 nucleotide sequence: TGCGCCAGCAGCTTCAGACAGGCCGGAACCGAAAACACTGAAGCTTTCTTT.